This is a list of T cell receptor beta chains from one sample in a study. TCRdb reanalysed the 5' RACE reads using MiXCR and keeps one entry per CDR3 protein. Found here are about 55,000 distinct CDR3 sequences, under 25% of them singletons; the top ten hold about 2.9%. Material for sequencing was tumor-infiltrating Tregs sorted from the breast tumor. These receptors were collected from a female donor with breast cancer. Each CDR3 is given with its conserved first and last residue. Each record gives: V gene, D gene, clone size, J gene, CDR3 DNA, CDR3 protein. The D gene is left open where the match is weak. Clone size is not always given. Where it is, it says once, few, many or a class for expanded clones.

v_call: TRBV7-8
d_call: .
clone_size: .
j_call: TRBJ1-1
cdr3_nt: TGTGCCAGCAGCTGGGCAGGGTCGAACACTGAAGCTTTCTTT
cdr3_aa: CASSWAGSNTEAFF

v_call: TRBV20-1
d_call: .
clone_size: .
j_call: TRBJ2-1
cdr3_nt: TGCAGTGCTAGAGATTTCAGCAAGGGGTCCTACAATGAGCAGTGCTTC
cdr3_aa: CSARDFSKGSYNEQCF

v_call: TRBV4-1
d_call: .
clone_size: .
j_call: TRBJ1-1
cdr3_nt: TGCGCCAGCAGCCAAGAGGACGGGAACACTGAAGCTTTCTTT
cdr3_aa: CASSQEDGNTEAFF

v_call: TRBV7-9
d_call: .
clone_size: few
j_call: TRBJ2-5
cdr3_nt: TGTGCCAGCAGCCAGTACCAAGAGACCCAGTACTTC
cdr3_aa: CASSQYQETQYF

v_call: TRBV12-3/TRBV12-4
d_call: .
clone_size: .
j_call: TRBJ2-2
cdr3_nt: TGTGCCAGCAGTTGCGACCTTGTATTAGCTTACAATTTCTGCACCGGGGAGCTGTTTTTT
cdr3_aa: CASSCDLVLAYNFCTGELFF

v_call: TRBV4-3
d_call: .
clone_size: many
j_call: TRBJ2-4
cdr3_nt: TGCGCCAGCAGCCAAGTATGGGAAGTCAAAAACATTCAGTACTTC
cdr3_aa: CASSQVWEVKNIQYF

v_call: TRBV5-1
d_call: TRBD1
clone_size: .
j_call: TRBJ2-1
cdr3_nt: TGCGCCAGCAGCTTTACAGGGGGATCCGACAATGAGCAGTTCTTC
cdr3_aa: CASSFTGGSDNEQFF

v_call: TRBV9
d_call: .
clone_size: few
j_call: TRBJ2-7
cdr3_nt: TGTGCCAGCAGCGTAGGGGGGAGTAAGGTGGATTACGAGCAGTACTTC
cdr3_aa: CASSVGGSKVDYEQYF

v_call: TRBV29-1
d_call: .
clone_size: many
j_call: TRBJ1-6
cdr3_nt: TGCAGCGTTGCGGTAAAGGATCCCAATTCACCCCTCCACTTT
cdr3_aa: CSVAVKDPNSPLHF

v_call: TRBV29-1
d_call: .
clone_size: many
j_call: TRBJ1-1
cdr3_nt: TGCAGCGGGGAGCAGGGACGGACTGAAGCTTTCTTT
cdr3_aa: CSGEQGRTEAFF

v_call: TRBV2
d_call: TRBD2
clone_size: many
j_call: TRBJ2-5
cdr3_nt: TGTGCCAGCAGTGAGTTGCTAGCGGGAGCTGAGACCCAGTACTTC
cdr3_aa: CASSELLAGAETQYF